This T cell receptor (beta chain) was obtained from a study of T cell repertoires in cytomegalovirus infection. Each CDR3 protein is one row after TCRdb ran MiXCR on the reads. The sample lists 200,000 to 250,000 distinct CDR3 sequences; approximately 22% were seen once. Germline-derived CDR1 and CDR2 are MGHRA and YSYEKL. The CDR3 is made up of 16 amino acids. V gave up 0 bases and J gave up 3 bases; unmatched junction bases: 6. V and J are TRBV4-1 and TRBJ2-3; 7 bases are a match to TRBD2. This clonotype was sampled from a human donor in good health (CMV status not recorded). Some clones in this sample may be carry-over from other donors' samples. Sequencing was performed on CD8+ T cells from PBMCs. CDR3 DNA: TGCGCCAGCAGCCAAGAGACTAGCCCCTCAACAGATACGCAGTATTTT. Its protein is CASSQETSPSTDTQYF.